This TCR beta chain is drawn from a study of early T cells in non-severe SARS-CoV-2 infection. About the research overall: From unsorted whole blood, bulk RNA was sequenced, and the chains remained unpaired.

Germline CDR1 reads KGHSH; CDR2 reads LQKENI. The V end was cut by 3 bases, the J end by 5 bases, with 20 bases between. The CDR3 covers 17 residues. This clonotype came up a few times. TCRdb reprocessed the 5' RACE reads with MiXCR, giving one entry per CDR3 protein. Of about 98,000 distinct CDR3 sequences in the sample, roughly 11% are singletons; the top ten hold around 5.1%. This sequence joins TRBV18 and TRBJ1-5; no clear D. This TCR derives from an adult who was a healthcare worker with PCR-confirmed SARS-CoV-2 infection or an uninfected control (not recorded which). Material: whole blood. The chain's CDR3 is CASSPNWPLGDDQPQHF. CDR3 DNA: TGTGCCAGCTCACCTAACTGGCCCCTAGGTGATGATCAGCCCCAGCATTTT. Looking up the rest from reference TRBV18 and TRBJ1-5 gives the full variable domain: NAGVMQNPRHLVRRRGQEARLRCSPMKGHSHVYWYRQLPEEGLKFMVYLQKENIIDESGMPKERFSAEFPKEGPSILRIQQVVRGDSAAYFCASSPNWPLGDDQPQHFGDGTRLSIL.